Listed here is a single T cell receptor (beta chain). Its antigen is as yet unknown. The CDR3 is 14 residues long. V was cut by 1 base and J by 6 bases, with 10 bases left in between. Germline loops: CDR1 SGHTA, CDR2 FQGNSA. The data derive from a study of human T cells and chemical hapten exposure. About the study: Sensitization applied 2% DPC to roughly 2 cm by roughly 2 cm of upper inner arm skin.

TCRdb itself ran the RACE reads through MiXCR, one entry per CDR3 protein. The sample records 270,000 or so distinct CDR3 sequences, 7.5% to 9% being singletons. The time point: pre-sensitization, week 0. Treatment denoted: therapeutic diphenylcyclopropenone sensitization with weekly scalp DPC. The study drew its donors from alopecia patients who were 18 to 70 years old and suitable for DPC. Study-wide findings and caveats: Patch test scores rose with PT1 expanded TCR counts, a positive correlation.

The sample was whole blood, taken in connection with sensitization to the hapten diphenylcyclopropenone (DPC). The TCR was taken from a man between 18 and 35 years old with alopecia areata. Some clones in this sample may be carry-over from other donors' samples. The V gene is TRBV7-2, the J gene TRBJ1-5; D possibly corresponds to TRBD1 (5 bases). CDR3 sequence: CASSLVREVQPQHF. Written as DNA, the CDR3 is TGTGCCAGCAGCTTAGTCAGGGAAGTTCAGCCCCAGCATTTT.